Listed below are T cell receptor beta chains from one sample, sequenced in a study of beta chain features in type 1 diabetes. This table comes from immunoSEQ multiplex PCR, and its TCRdb copy is limited to in-frame clones, with some not included. Among 970,000 or so clones, roughly 16% were seen once, and the ten largest hold 0.02% to 0.03%. Sequencing was done on a sample of naive CD4+ T cells from blood. These TCRs come from a woman younger than 30 in good health. Each CDR3 is given with its conserved first and last residue. A D gene is named only where the DNA matches it firmly. Not every row has a clone size; where given, it reads once, few, many or a size class.

TRBD1	TRBV6-5	TRBJ2-7	13	-	TGTGCCAGCAGAGCAGGGGGTATCTACGAGCAGTACTTC	CASRAGGIYEQYF
-	TRBV11-2	TRBJ2-7	15	few	TGTGCCAGCAGCTTAGATCGGGGATCGTTCTACGAGCAGTACTTC	CASSLDRGSFYEQYF
TRBD1	TRBV28	TRBJ1-2	14	few	TGTGCCAGCAATCGCCAGACAGGGTACTATGGCTACACCTTC	CASNRQTGYYGYTF
-	TRBV7-2	TRBJ2-3	15	-	TGTGCCAGCAGCCGTCAACTAGCTCGCACAGATACGCAGTATTTT	CASSRQLARTDTQYF
-	TRBV9	TRBJ2-1	15	-	TGTGCCAGCAGCGTAGATCGGGAACTGCACAATGAACAGTTCTTC	CASSVDRELHNEQFF
TRBD2	TRBV5-1	TRBJ2-1	16	-	TGCGCCAGCAGCTTGTGGGGACTAGTAGGGTACAATGAGCAGTTCTTC	CASSLWGLVGYNEQFF
-	TRBV4-3	TRBJ2-5	15	-	TGCGCCAGCAGCCAAGGGACAGACTGGAGGTTGACCCAGTACTTC	CASSQGTDWRLTQYF
-	TRBV7-2	TRBJ1-5	14	few	TGTGCCAGCAGCTTAGTACAGGTCAATCAGCCCCAGCATTTT	CASSLVQVNQPQHF
TRBD2	TRBV6-6	TRBJ2-1	13	few	TGTGCCGTCGTGGGACTACGAGGCAATGAGCAGTTCTTC	CAVVGLRGNEQFF
-	TRBV20-1	TRBJ2-3	11	-	TGCAGTGCTAGGTCCACAGATACGCAGTATTTT	CSARSTDTQYF
-	TRBV9	TRBJ2-7	12	-	TGTGCCAGCAGCCTCTCCGGGGCCGAGCAGTACTTC	CASSLSGAEQYF
TRBD2	TRBV2	TRBJ2-1	12	-	TGTGCCAGCAGTCCGACTAGCGGGAGATTGTTCTTC	CASSPTSGRLFF
-	TRBV6-6	TRBJ2-5	12	few	TGTGCCAGCAGTTACCGGCTAGAGACCCAGTACTTC	CASSYRLETQYF
-	TRBV14	TRBJ2-2	16	few	TGTGCCAGCAGCCAAGGGTCGGGAGCGAACACCGGGGAGCTGTTTTTT	CASSQGSGANTGELFF
-	TRBV19	TRBJ2-1	13	-	TGTGCCAGTAGTATCCGGGCCCAGGGCGAGCAGTTCTTC	CASSIRAQGEQFF
-	TRBV7-9	TRBJ1-1	13	-	TGTGCCAGCAGCTCTCAACCGAACACTGAAGCTTTCTTT	CASSSQPNTEAFF
TRBD1	TRBV5-1	TRBJ2-1	14	-	TGCGCCAGCGAGGGACAGGGAACAGGCGATGAGCAGTTCTTC	CASEGQGTGDEQFF
TRBD2	TRBV2	TRBJ2-7	16	few	TGTGCCAGCAGTGAAGCTCGACTAGCGGGAATCTACGAGCAGTACTTC	CASSEARLAGIYEQYF
-	TRBV7-2	TRBJ1-5	14	-	TGTGCCAGCAGCTTACAAGTTAGCAATCAGCCCCAGCATTTT	CASSLQVSNQPQHF
TRBD2	TRBV4-3	TRBJ2-3	19	few	TGCGCCAGCAGCCAGGGTATTAGGGCGGGAGTACTCTCCGGGGATACGCAGTATTTT	CASSQGIRAGVLSGDTQYF
-	TRBV7-9	TRBJ2-3	14	-	TGTGCCAGCAGCTCGGGACTGCACACAGATACGCAGTATTTT	CASSSGLHTDTQYF
TRBD2	TRBV29-1	TRBJ2-3	15	few	TGCAGCGCGTCGGGACTAGCGGGAGCATCAGATACGCAGTATTTT	CSASGLAGASDTQYF
-	TRBV7-2	TRBJ2-1	11	few	TGTGCCAGCAGCGTATACAGGAAGCAGTTCTTC	CASSVYRKQFF
TRBD1	TRBV7-2	TRBJ1-2	13	-	TGTGCCAGCAGCTTATCGACAGGGCCTGGCTACACCTTC	CASSLSTGPGYTF
TRBD2	TRBV19	TRBJ2-3	15	-	TGTGCCAGTAGTTCAGGGGGGACTAGCGTCGATACGCAGTATTTT	CASSSGGTSVDTQYF
TRBD2	TRBV10-3	TRBJ2-1	15	few	TGTGCCATCAGTGAGTCTAGCGGGAACTACAATGAGCAGTTCTTC	CAISESSGNYNEQFF
-	TRBV7-2	TRBJ1-1	13	-	TGTGCCAGCAGAGAGGGAGGAGTAGGCGAAGCTTTCTTT	CASREGGVGEAFF
-	TRBV4-2	TRBJ1-5	14	-	TGTGCCAGCAGCCAAGACTGGCAGTATCAGCCCCAGCATTTT	CASSQDWQYQPQHF
TRBD2	TRBV15	TRBJ2-3	16	few	TGTGCCACCAGCAGGGGACTAGCGGGAGTCACAGATACGCAGTATTTT	CATSRGLAGVTDTQYF
-	TRBV15	TRBJ2-1	15	-	TGTGCCACCAGCAGAGGAGGGCTACTCAGCAATGAGCAGTTCTTC	CATSRGGLLSNEQFF
-	TRBV5-1	TRBJ2-3	13	few	TGCGCCAGCAGCTTCTCCGGCACAGATACGCAGTATTTT	CASSFSGTDTQYF
-	TRBV5-5	TRBJ2-5	12	-	TGTGCCAGCAGCTTTCGAGGAGAGACCCAGTACTTC	CASSFRGETQYF
-	TRBV7-3	TRBJ1-4	14	-	TGTGCCAGCAGCTTAGGACGGTCTAGCGAAAAACTGTTTTTT	CASSLGRSSEKLFF
TRBD1	TRBV7-9	TRBJ2-3	16	few	TGTGCCAGCAGCTTAAGGGGACAGGGGATCGCAGATACGCAGTATTTT	CASSLRGQGIADTQYF
-	TRBV7-2	TRBJ2-7	16	few	TGTGCCAGCAGCTTAAATCTGGTGGGAGGAGGGTACGAGCAGTACTTC	CASSLNLVGGGYEQYF
-	TRBV28	TRBJ2-7	12	-	TGTGCCAGCAGGGGGACGCCCTACGAGCAGTACTTC	CASRGTPYEQYF
TRBD2	TRBV18	TRBJ2-7	17	-	TGTGCCAGCTCACCACCGCTCAGACTAGCGGGGACCTACGAGCAGTACTTC	CASSPPLRLAGTYEQYF
-	TRBV7-9	TRBJ1-2	12	few	TGTGCCAGCAGCTTAAACAGCGCCGGCTACACCTTC	CASSLNSAGYTF
-	TRBV4-3	TRBJ1-4	15	-	TGCGCCAGCAGCCCTGACGGCAGGGGAAATGAAAAACTGTTTTTT	CASSPDGRGNEKLFF
-	TRBV7-9	TRBJ2-1	11	many	TGTGCCAGCAGCACCAGACAGAGACAGTTCTTC	CASSTRQRQFF
TRBD2	TRBV4-3	TRBJ2-3	16	-	TGCGCCAGCAGCCAAGAGGCCGCGGGAGGGTCAGATACGCAGTATTTT	CASSQEAAGGSDTQYF
TRBD1	TRBV27	TRBJ1-2	13	-	TGTGCCAGGCTTTCTCAGGGGGCTCGGGGCTACACCTTC	CARLSQGARGYTF
TRBD1	TRBV5-6	TRBJ2-7	14	few	TGTGCCAGCAGCCCATGGACAGGATCCTACGAGCAGTACTTC	CASSPWTGSYEQYF
-	TRBV28	TRBJ1-4	15	-	TGTGCCAGCAGTTTGGCTGGTGGTGCCAATGAAAAACTGTTTTTT	CASSLAGGANEKLFF
-	TRBV6-6	TRBJ2-5	14	few	TGTGCCAGCAGTTACCCCGCGAGCCAAGAGACCCAGTACTTC	CASSYPASQETQYF
TRBD2	TRBV4-3	TRBJ2-1	16	-	TGCGCCAGCAGCCAAGGGCAGGGACTAGGTTTCAATGAGCAGTTCTTC	CASSQGQGLGFNEQFF
-	TRBV5-6	TRBJ1-4	12	few	TGTGCCAGCAGCTTGCAGAGTGAAAAACTGTTTTTT	CASSLQSEKLFF
TRBD2	TRBV2	TRBJ2-5	15	-	TGTGCCAGCAGTGAACTACTAGCGGTCCAAGAGACCCAGTACTTC	CASSELLAVQETQYF
-	TRBV6-5	TRBJ2-7	14	-	TGTGCCAGCAGTTACGGGTCGGTGACCTACGAGCAGTACTTC	CASSYGSVTYEQYF
-	TRBV7-3	TRBJ2-5	15	few	TGTGCCAGCAGCCCCTTACCGGGATCTCAAGAGACCCAGTACTTC	CASSPLPGSQETQYF
TRBD1	TRBV11-2	TRBJ1-2	13	-	TGTGCCAGCAGCTTGACAGGGACGGATGGCTACACCTTC	CASSLTGTDGYTF
-	TRBV2	TRBJ2-1	15	-	TGTGCCAGCAGTGGGGTTGCGGGAAGGTACAATGAGCAGTTCTTC	CASSGVAGRYNEQFF
-	TRBV19	TRBJ1-5	14	few	TGTGCCAGTAGTATGAAGGGACCCATCGATCCCCAGCATTTT	CASSMKGPIDPQHF
-	TRBV10-3	TRBJ2-6	16	many	TGTGCCATCAGTGAGTTTTGGAGCGCTGGGGCCAACGTCCTGACTTTC	CAISEFWSAGANVLTF
TRBD1	TRBV28	TRBJ2-7	15	few	TGTGCCAGCATCGACGGACAGGGAGTGTTCTACGAGCAGTACTTC	CASIDGQGVFYEQYF